This T cell receptor (beta chain) was recovered during a study of blood T cells in healthy people across ages. Sample-barcoded 5' priming and a J-beta primer mix drove a second PCR of 7 to 11 cycles. Individual samples furnished no less than 2.5 million CDR3-containing paired-end reads apiece. Each CDR3 protein gets one entry after TCRdb re-called the 5' RACE reads with MiXCR. Among 750,000 to 850,000 distinct CDR3 sequences listed, 25% were seen once. V gave up 3 bases and J gave up 4 bases, with 15 bases separating them. CDR1 and CDR2 (germline): LGHNA, YSLEER. CDR3 size: 16 residues. In addition, the sample was reused for a study of T cells of mothers and their children.

This receptor was taken from a boy between 10 and 17 years old in good health. The rearrangement uses TRBV4-3 and TRBJ2-2; D is possibly TRBD1 (6 bases). Source material: blood. For the CDR3, the DNA is TGCGCCAGCAGCCATGCTCCAGGGGTCGGCACCGGGGAGCTGTTTTTT. Residues: CASSHAPGVGTGELFF.